Each of the 28 T cell receptor beta chains below was sequenced from the same sample in a study of cytomegalovirus exposure and HLA in healthy donors. Only in-frame clones appear in the TCRdb table, and some are missing; sequencing was by immunoSEQ multiplex PCR. This repertoire shows nearly 200,000 clones, 84% found once; its top ten account for around 15%. Specimen: PBMCs. Every receptor here comes from a woman aged 25 to 39 in good health and CMV-seropositive.

This sequence joins TRBV11-1 and TRBJ2-1; 12 bases are shared with TRBD2. V lost 2 bases, J lost 7 bases, and 3 bases stayed unmatched. The CDR3 is made up of 15 amino acids. Germline values: CDR1 SGHAT, CDR2 FQDESV (reference sequence). The CDR3 reads CASSLSSGRGNEQFF. CDR3 sequence (DNA): TGTGCCAGCAGCTTATCTAGCGGGAGGGGTAATGAGCAGTTCTTC.

In DNA form, the CDR3 reads TGTGCCAGCAGTAGGTGGACAGGGGAAGGGGGTGAAGCTTTCTTT. This translates into CASSRWTGEGGEAFF. The chain combines TRBV6-5 with TRBJ1-1; the match to TRBD1 covers 9 bases. The CDR3 has 15 residues. The trim removed 5 bases at V and 7 bases at J, leaving 11 bases unmatched. Germline assignment: CDR1 MNHEY and CDR2 SVGAGI.

This chain uses TRBV27 with TRBJ2-3, with TRBD2 matching 7 bases. After removal of 3 bases from V and 3 bases from J, the junction contained 12 bases not matched to a gene. CDR1 and CDR2 (germline): MNHEY, SMNVEV (reference sequence). This CDR3 spans 17 amino acids. This chain's CDR3 is CASSFWGEGGRTDTQYF. The CDR3 bases are TGTGCCAGCAGTTTCTGGGGAGAGGGAGGGAGAACAGATACGCAGTATTTT.

This clone appeared once. In DNA form, the CDR3 reads TGTGCCAGCAGTTTATGGACAGAAACAACTAATGAAAAACTGTTTTTT. Translated, it gives CASSLWTETTNEKLFF. The chain is built from TRBV28 and TRBJ1-4, with D maybe TRBD1 (5 bases). CDR1 MDHEN and CDR2 SYDVKM come from the germline V gene. V was trimmed by 0 bases and J by 0 bases, leaving 8 bases between them. The CDR3 covers 16 residues. Full variable domain (missing parts from reference TRBV28 and TRBJ1-4): DVKVTQSSRYLVKRTGEKVFLECVQDMDHENMFWYRQDPGLGLRLIYFSYDVKMKEKGDIPEGYSVSREKKERFSLILESASTNQTSMYLCASSLWTETTNEKLFFGSGTQLSVL.

This chain uses TRBV30 with TRBJ1-1; 8 nucleotides agree with TRBD1. The CDR3 runs to 15 residues. Per the germline V gene, CDR1 is GTSNPN and CDR2 is SVGIG (reference sequence). With V trimmed by 7 bases and J by 3 bases, 13 bases remained unmatched. The CDR3 sequence: CASSKGRQGYTEAFF. The CDR3 DNA reads TGTGCCTCCAGCAAAGGGCGACAGGGGTACACTGAAGCTTTCTTT.

The sample holds a few counts of this clone. The chain joins TRBV7-9 to TRBJ2-5; the D gene is possibly TRBD1 (6 bases). Looked up from germline, CDR1 is SEHNR and CDR2 is FQNEAQ (reference sequence). V lost 8 bases and J lost 2, with 15 bases in between. This CDR3 is 14 amino acids long. CDR3 bases: TGTGCCAGCGGATCTCAGGGGTGGCAAGAGACCCAGTACTTC. It encodes CASGSQGWQETQYF.

The rearrangement uses TRBV19 and TRBJ1-1; D possibly corresponds to TRBD1 (6 bases). The CDR3 is 15 amino acids. Germline V gene lookup returns CDR1 LNHDA and CDR2 SQIVND (reference sequence). Trimming cost V 7 bases and J 4 bases, with 19 bases left between them. CDR3 in DNA: TGTGCCAGTATAGGGGGGGCAACGGGGCGCACTGAAGCTTTCTTT. Translation gives CASIGGATGRTEAFF.

The gene calls are TRBV6-6 and TRBJ2-7; perhaps TRBD1 as D (5 bases). CDR3 length: 15 residues. The germline gives CDR1 MNHNY, CDR2 SVGAGI (reference sequence). V gave up 2 bases and J gave up 3 bases, with 14 bases separating them. In DNA, the CDR3 is TGTGCCAGCAGTTACGGCCAAGGGGTACTCTACGAGCAGTACTTC. It is translated as CASSYGQGVLYEQYF.

Notes on this clone: A read error is the likely source, as a far larger clone sits one nucleotide away. The genes are TRBV1 and TRBJ2-7; the table's D call TRBD2 went unverified against the DNA. TRBV1 is reported as a pseudogene. The CDR3 loop spans 13 amino acids. The CDR3 DNA follows: TGCGCCAGCAGCCAAGACTCCGGGTACGAGCAGTACTTC. Protein sequence: CASSQDSGYEQYF.

The chain carries TRBV9 and TRBJ1-2; D gene ambiguous. CDR3 length: 13 amino acids. Between the trimmed V and J ends, which lost 4 bases and 8 bases, there was a span of 15 bases. Germline V gene data show CDR1 as SGDLS and CDR2 as YYNGEE. In DNA form, the CDR3 reads TGTGCCAGCAGCCCTTCTCTAGAGGTCGGCTACACCTTC. The encoded protein is CASSPSLEVGYTF. Complete variable domain (other parts from reference TRBV9 and TRBJ1-2): DSGVTQTPKHLITATGQRVTLRCSPRSGDLSVYWYQQSLDQGLQFLIQYYNGEERAKGNILERFSAQQFPDLHSELNLSSLELGDSALYFCASSPSLEVGYTFGSGTRLTVV.

The rearrangement joins TRBV2 to TRBJ2-1; 9 nucleotides align to TRBD2. The CDR3 extends over 17 amino acids. Per germline, CDR1 SNHLY and CDR2 FYNNEI. Germline trimming cut 3 bases from V and 4 bases from J; bases unmatched to any gene: 10. The CDR3 coding sequence is TGTGCCAGCAGTGAGGTTAAGGGACTAGCAGATTACAATGAGCAGTTCTTC. This translates into CASSEVKGLADYNEQFF.

The chain uses TRBV6-5 and TRBJ1-1, with D tentatively TRBD1 (5 bases). This CDR3 contains 14 residues. Germline CDR1 reads MNHEY; CDR2 reads SVGAGI. Trimming stripped 3 bases from V and 1 base from J, with 9 bases between. The CDR3 region has the DNA TGTGCCAGCAGTTATGCGGACACGAACACTGAAGCTTTCTTT. It is translated as CASSYADTNTEAFF.

CDR3 region: CASSESTGRNYGYTF. CDR3 nucleotides: TGTGCCAGCAGTGAATCGACAGGCCGGAACTATGGCTACACCTTC. This chain connects TRBV6-1 to TRBJ1-2; D may be TRBD1 (6 bases). CDR3 length: 15 residues. Trimming removed 2 bases from V and 2 bases from J, with 12 bases in between. Germline CDR1 MNHNS, CDR2 SASEGT.

A remark on this clone: Other DNA sequences from this sample encode an identical CDR3 as well. The chain couples TRBV6-5 to TRBJ1-1, with 7 bases lining up with TRBD1. Trimming cost V 3 bases and J 6 bases; bases outside gene matches: 1. The CDR3 loop spans 12 amino acids. The germline V gene has CDR1 MNHEY and CDR2 SVGAGI. The chain's CDR3 is CASSYTGAEAFF. The CDR3 nucleotides read TGTGCCAGCAGTTATACAGGGGCTGAAGCTTTCTTT.

In this sample, this clone turned up many times. This chain joins TRBV4-2 and TRBJ1-1, with TRBD1 identical over 9 bases. Per the germline V gene, CDR1 is LGHNA and CDR2 is YNFKEQ. The CDR3 is made up of 16 amino acids. V shed 0 bases and J 8 bases; nucleotides not matched to a gene: 10. CDR3 nucleotide sequence: TGTGCCAGCAGCCAAGAACTGGGACAGGGACTAGGAGAAGCTTTCTTT. As protein: CASSQELGQGLGEAFF.

The V and J genes are TRBV27 and TRBJ2-7; 7 bases match TRBD2. From germline, CDR1 is MNHEY and CDR2 SMNVEV (reference sequence). The CDR3 length is 15 residues. The junction had 17 bases not matched to a gene; V was cut back by 6 bases and J by 9 bases. CDR3 DNA: TGTGCCAGCAGCCGAAGCGGGAATATAGATGGGTCGCAGTACTTC. It translates to CASSRSGNIDGSQYF.

V and J are TRBV9 and TRBJ2-7; a weak D match, TRBD2 (5 bases). The V gene's germline CDR1 is SGDLS and CDR2 YYNGEE. The CDR3 loop spans 15 amino acids. V lost 0 bases and J 0 bases, leaving 10 bases between the germline ends. CDR3 DNA: TGTGCCAGCAGCGTAGGAAGCGGTTCCTCCTACGAGCAGTACTTC. The encoded protein is CASSVGSGSSYEQYF.

The chain couples TRBV29-1 to TRBJ2-5, with D perhaps TRBD1 (6 bases). Germline V gene data show CDR1 as SQVTM and CDR2 as ANQGSEA. Trimming left V 6 bases short and J 7 bases short, with 21 bases between. The CDR3 has 14 amino acids. The CDR3 loop is CSVLYRVQARTQYF. The CDR3 nucleotides are TGCAGCGTCTTATACAGGGTCCAGGCGAGGACCCAGTACTTC. Drawing the rest from reference TRBV29-1 and TRBJ2-5, the complete variable domain is SAVISQKPSRDICQRGTSLTIQCQVDSQVTMMFWYRQQPGQSLTLIATANQGSEATYESGFVIDKFPISRPNLTFSTLTVSNMSPEDSSIYLCSVLYRVQARTQYFGPGTRLLVL.

This sequence joins TRBV5-1 and TRBJ2-7; the match to TRBD2 covers 10 bases. Germline CDR1 reads SGHRS; CDR2 reads YFSETQ. The CDR3 sequence is 14 residues long. V lost 4 bases and J lost 1; bases outside the gene matches: 2. CDR3 residues: CASSPLAGSYEQYF. The CDR3 DNA is TGCGCCAGCAGCCCACTAGCGGGGTCCTACGAGCAGTACTTC.

The chain recombines TRBV7-2 with TRBJ2-3; possible D gene TRBD2, 5 bases. The V end lost 5 bases, the J end lost 4 bases, and 16 bases lay between the germline ends. This CDR3 region has 15 residues. In germline, CDR1 is SGHTA, CDR2 FQGNSA. The CDR3 protein is CASSLSGALSDTQYF. CDR3 nucleotides: TGTGCCAGCAGCCTGAGCGGAGCCCTTTCAGATACGCAGTATTTT.

Concerning this clone itself: One end of the junction varies from germline; a read error may be responsible. The chain uses TRBV5-6 and TRBJ1-1, with D maybe TRBD1 (5 bases). CDR3 length: 13 amino acids. Germline V CDR1 and CDR2: SGHDT, YYEEEE. In nucleotides, the CDR3 is TGTGCCAGCAGTTTGGGGGGAGCTGCTGAAGCTTTCTTT. This sequence encodes CASSLGGAAEAFF.

This clone was detected a few times. This rearrangement joins TRBV18 to TRBJ1-2; possibly TRBD1 for D (6 bases). V was clipped by 8 bases and J by 7 bases, with 20 bases between them. In germline, CDR1 is KGHSH, CDR2 LQKENI. The length of the CDR3 is 14 residues. The CDR3 here is CASTAAGGFGGYTF. In DNA, the CDR3 is TGTGCCAGCACAGCAGCGGGGGGCTTCGGTGGCTACACCTTC.

The chain links TRBV5-1 to TRBJ1-1; 7 bases fit TRBD1. Germline V gene lookup returns CDR1 SGHRS and CDR2 YFSETQ. The CDR3 is 16 residues long. After removal of 3 bases from V and 2 bases from J, the junction contained 10 bases not matched to a gene. CDR3 loop: CASSSTTGTANTEAFF. The DNA for the CDR3 is TGCGCCAGCAGCTCGACGACAGGGACAGCTAACACTGAAGCTTTCTTT.

The chain links TRBV28 to TRBJ1-1, with D possibly being TRBD1 (5 bases). V was pared by 2 bases and J by 1 base, with 14 bases between. The CDR3 has 16 residues. CDR1 and CDR2 from the germline V gene are MDHEN and SYDVKM. The CDR3 bases are TGTGCCAGCAGTTTAAGAGGAACAGGTGGGAACACTGAAGCTTTCTTT. This codes for CASSLRGTGGNTEAFF.

This clone was seen more than once but under ten times. The CDR3 protein is CAWSVLQGGGYTF. CDR3 DNA: TGTGCCTGGAGTGTTTTACAGGGCGGCGGCTACACCTTC. J is TRBJ1-2 and V is TRBV30; D perhaps matches TRBD1 (6 bases). The V end was cut by 0 bases, the J end by 8 bases, with 13 bases between. Germline loops: CDR1 GTSNPN, CDR2 SVGIG (reference sequence). The CDR3 consists of 13 residues.

The V and J genes are TRBV6-5 and TRBJ2-1, with TRBD1 identical over 10 bases. V lost 3 bases and J lost 7; bases outside the gene matches: 3. CDR3 length: 14 amino acids. Germline V gene lookup returns CDR1 MNHEY and CDR2 SVGAGI. The CDR3 loop reads CASSYPDRGNEQFF. CDR3 coding DNA: TGTGCCAGCAGTTATCCGGACAGGGGGAATGAGCAGTTCTTC.

The V gene is TRBV10-3, the J gene TRBJ1-2; D unresolved. V lost 0 bases and J lost 6, with 14 bases in between. Germline V gene sequence: CDR1 ENHRY, CDR2 SYGVKD. This CDR3 has 15 residues. CDR3 nucleotide sequence: TGTGCCATCAGTGAGTCGATCCGGGGAACAGATGGCTACACCTTC. Protein: CAISESIRGTDGYTF.

This clone turned up a few times. The chain links TRBV6-1 to TRBJ1-2; D might be TRBD1 (6 bases). This CDR3 contains 13 residues. The germline gives CDR1 MNHNS, CDR2 SASEGT. Trimming left V 9 bases short and J 8 bases short, with 19 bases between. The CDR3 DNA reads TGTGCCAGTCGGAGGTCAGGGGCAGAGGGCTACACCTTC. It translates to CASRRSGAEGYTF.